The clone carrying this TCR beta chain has only a few counts. Original methodology: Amplified reference gene primers provided the basis for estimating nucleated cell counts. The protocol was immunoSEQ multiplex PCR, while the TCRdb copy is restricted to in-frame clones and leaves out a portion. V, J and clone size are taken as reported in that table, and D and trimming were inferred from the DNA itself. The table has about 200,000 clones, more than 75% seen once. The data stem from a study of blood T cell repertoires in COVID-19. Study information: The United States, Italy and Spain provided the acute and convalescent COVID-19 samples. From T cells, B-cell-depleted T cells, or PBMCs came the material, which was cDNA or gDNA.

Seattle participants joined during active infection and were tracked over time. V was cut by 7 bases and J by 11 bases, with 23 bases left in between. The CDR3 contains 14 residues. Per the germline V gene, CDR1 is LNHDA and CDR2 is SQIVND (reference sequence). The V and J genes are TRBV19 and TRBJ1-1; D perhaps matches TRBD1 (5 bases). This clonotype originated in a woman older than 75 with COVID-19, enrolled during active disease. Sequencing was carried out using peripheral blood. The DNA for the CDR3 is TGTGCCAGTATGTTCAAGGGACTCGCCTCGGGGGCTTTCTTT. Amino acid sequence: CASMFKGLASGAFF.